The 17 T cell receptor beta chains reported below all come from one sample, sequenced in a study of T cell responses to AZD1222 COVID-19 vaccine. Sequencing used immunoSEQ multiplex PCR; TCRdb keeps in-frame clones, though not all of them. The data contain about 140,000 clones, around nine tenths of them singletons. This specimen was peripheral blood, taken on day 0 of AZD1222 vaccination. The receptors originated from an adult in good health.

The genes are TRBV28 and TRBJ1-4; D gene unclear. The CDR3 sequence is 15 residues long. Germline lookup yields CDR1 MDHEN and CDR2 SYDVKM. The V end was cut by 7 bases, the J end by 2 bases, with 14 bases between. In DNA, the CDR3 is TGTGCCAGCACCGGGAGTCTTGGGACTAATGAAAAACTGTTTTTT. This encodes CASTGSLGTNEKLFF.

The rearrangement uses TRBV28 and TRBJ1-2, with D perhaps TRBD1 (5 bases). V was clipped by 4 bases and J by 4 bases, with 13 bases between them. Germline CDR1 reads MDHEN; CDR2 reads SYDVKM. This CDR3 has 14 amino acids. DNA of the CDR3: TGTGCCAGCAGTTCGGGACGAATCCGCTATGGCTACACCTTC. This translates into CASSSGRIRYGYTF.

The genes are TRBV6-1 and TRBJ2-3; the match to TRBD2 covers 7 bases. The V and J ends lost 2 bases and 4 bases, in that order; junction bases with no gene match: 6. CDR1 and CDR2 from the germline V gene are MNHNS and SASEGT. The CDR3 runs to 15 residues. The CDR3 reads CASSELAAQADTQYF. In nucleotides, the CDR3 is TGTGCCAGCAGTGAACTAGCGGCTCAGGCAGATACGCAGTATTTT.

The chain combines TRBV7-9 with TRBJ2-7, with TRBD1 identical over 8 bases. There are 15 residues in the CDR3. J lost 2 bases, V lost 1 base, and 4 bases had no gene match. CDR1 and CDR2 from the germline V gene are SEHNR and FQNEAQ (reference sequence). This CDR3 reads CASSLEGQETYEQYF. DNA of the CDR3: TGTGCCAGCAGCTTAGAGGGACAGGAGACCTACGAGCAGTACTTC.

The chain employs TRBV11-2 and TRBJ1-1; D is uncertain. Germline V gene lookup returns CDR1 SGHAT and CDR2 FQNNGV. V was shortened by 2 bases and J by 2 bases, with 6 bases between the two germline ends. CDR3 length: 13 residues. CDR3 DNA sequence: TGTGCCAGCAGCTTATCCTTTAACACTGAAGCTTTCTTT. Protein product: CASSLSFNTEAFF.

The chain uses TRBV4-2 and TRBJ2-1; 7 bases match TRBD2. CDR3 size: 18 residues. Per germline, CDR1 LGHNA and CDR2 YNFKEQ. V lost 0 bases, J lost 9 bases, and 17 bases stayed unmatched. Here the CDR3 reads CASSQDPRPGSGGTEQFF. The CDR3 DNA sequence: TGTGCCAGCAGCCAAGATCCCAGACCGGGCTCGGGGGGTACTGAGCAGTTCTTC.

The J gene is TRBJ1-6, the V gene TRBV5-5; 7 bases match TRBD1. Trimming cost V 0 bases and J 9 bases; bases outside gene matches: 6. The CDR3 is made up of 15 amino acids. From germline, CDR1 is SGHKS and CDR2 YYEKEE (reference sequence). This CDR3 is CASSLEGAVGSPLHF. The CDR3 bases are TGTGCCAGCAGCTTGGAGGGGGCGGTTGGTTCACCCCTCCACTTT.

The rearrangement uses TRBV2 and TRBJ2-7; D is perhaps TRBD2 (5 bases). CDR1 and CDR2 from the germline V gene are SNHLY and FYNNEI. The CDR3 extends over 11 amino acids. The germline V and J ends were trimmed by 7 bases and 9 bases, with 13 bases remaining between them. The CDR3 bases are TGTGCCAGCACCGCCCTCGGAGGGCAGTACTTC. Its protein product is CASTALGGQYF.

This chain uses TRBV9 with TRBJ2-3, with 10 bases aligning to TRBD1. The junction had 4 bases not matched to a gene; V was cut back by 3 bases and J by 3 bases. This CDR3 contains 15 residues. Per the germline V gene, CDR1 is SGDLS and CDR2 is YYNGEE. CDR3: CASSERTGGTDTQYF. The CDR3 region has the DNA TGTGCCAGCAGCGAACGGACAGGGGGAACAGATACGCAGTATTTT.

The gene calls are TRBV21-1 and TRBJ1-6; the table's D call, TRBD1, has no DNA check behind it. TRBV21-1 is a recognized pseudogene. The CDR3 spans 14 residues. The CDR3 here is CATPTGVRDTPLHF. The CDR3 DNA reads TGTGCCACCCCGACAGGGGTTCGTGATACACCCCTCCACTTT.

This chain connects TRBV29-1 to TRBJ2-2; TRBD1 might be the D (5 bases). The CDR3 runs 15 residues. V lost 3 bases and J 1 base, leaving 12 bases between the germline ends. Germline CDR1 reads SQVTM; CDR2 reads ANQGSEA. CDR3 sequence reads: CSVDDRTLNTGELFF. Here the CDR3 DNA reads TGCAGCGTTGACGACAGAACCTTGAACACCGGGGAGCTGTTTTTT.

The chain is built from TRBV28 and TRBJ2-7; TRBD1 is a possible D gene (6 bases). The V end lost 6 bases, the J end lost 3 bases, and 15 bases lay between the germline ends. This CDR3 is 14 amino acids long. Germline CDR1 reads MDHEN; CDR2 reads SYDVKM. The CDR3 nucleotides are TGTGCCAGCAGCTCCCTCGGACAGAACTACGAGCAGTACTTC. This sequence encodes CASSSLGQNYEQYF.

This sequence joins TRBV4-1 and TRBJ2-7, with D hard to call. Looked up from germline, CDR1 is MGHRA and CDR2 is YSYEKL. Trimming stripped 1 base from V and 3 bases from J, with 4 bases between. This CDR3 region has 12 residues. The CDR3 region is CASSQGGYEQYF. CDR3 bases: TGCGCCAGCAGCCAAGGAGGCTACGAGCAGTACTTC.

The rearrangement uses TRBV29-1 and TRBJ1-2; D is possibly TRBD1 (6 bases). V was pared by 1 base and J by 8 bases, with 14 bases between. The CDR3 has 13 amino acids. CDR1 is SQVTM and CDR2 is ANQGSEA in the germline V gene. CDR3 DNA sequence: TGCAGCGTTGAAGGGGGGTACAGGGACGGCTACACCTTC. Translating gives CSVEGGYRDGYTF. Full variable domain (outside the CDR3, taken from reference TRBV29-1 and TRBJ1-2): SAVISQKPSRDICQRGTSLTIQCQVDSQVTMMFWYRQQPGQSLTLIATANQGSEATYESGFVIDKFPISRPNLTFSTLTVSNMSPEDSSIYLCSVEGGYRDGYTFGSGTRLTVV.

V is TRBV7-9 and J is TRBJ2-3; no clear D gene. Between the trimmed V and J ends, which lost 5 bases and 6 bases, there was a span of 12 bases. CDR3 length equals 13 residues. Germline lookup yields CDR1 SEHNR and CDR2 FQNEAQ (reference sequence). CDR3 residues: CASSTRARDTQYF. In nucleotides, the CDR3 is TGTGCCAGCAGCACCCGGGCTCGCGATACGCAGTATTTT.

The V and J genes are TRBV5-1 and TRBJ2-7; 11 positions agree with TRBD1. The germline V gene encodes CDR1 SGHRS and CDR2 YFSETQ. CDR3 length: 16 amino acids. Unmatched junction bases numbered 11, after V lost 0 bases and J lost 9 bases. CDR3 coding DNA: TGCGCCAGCAGCTTGGCCCCGGGACAGGGGGGGAGGTGGCAGTACTTC. Translated: CASSLAPGQGGRWQYF. The full variable domain, completed using reference TRBV5-1 and TRBJ2-7, is KAGVTQTPRYLIKTRGQQVTLSCSPISGHRSVSWYQQTPGQGLQFLFEYFSETQRNKGNFPGRFSGRQFSNSRSEMNVSTLELGDSALYLCASSLAPGQGGRWQYFGPGTRLTVT.

The chain has TRBV9 and TRBJ2-5, with 14 bases fitting TRBD2. V was pared by 3 bases and J by 5 bases, with 6 bases of the junction left unmatched. The CDR3 sequence is 16 residues long. CDR1 SGDLS and CDR2 YYNGEE come from the germline V gene. This CDR3 is CASSGGGLAGAETQYF. In DNA form, the CDR3 reads TGTGCCAGCAGCGGTGGGGGACTAGCGGGAGCTGAGACCCAGTACTTC.